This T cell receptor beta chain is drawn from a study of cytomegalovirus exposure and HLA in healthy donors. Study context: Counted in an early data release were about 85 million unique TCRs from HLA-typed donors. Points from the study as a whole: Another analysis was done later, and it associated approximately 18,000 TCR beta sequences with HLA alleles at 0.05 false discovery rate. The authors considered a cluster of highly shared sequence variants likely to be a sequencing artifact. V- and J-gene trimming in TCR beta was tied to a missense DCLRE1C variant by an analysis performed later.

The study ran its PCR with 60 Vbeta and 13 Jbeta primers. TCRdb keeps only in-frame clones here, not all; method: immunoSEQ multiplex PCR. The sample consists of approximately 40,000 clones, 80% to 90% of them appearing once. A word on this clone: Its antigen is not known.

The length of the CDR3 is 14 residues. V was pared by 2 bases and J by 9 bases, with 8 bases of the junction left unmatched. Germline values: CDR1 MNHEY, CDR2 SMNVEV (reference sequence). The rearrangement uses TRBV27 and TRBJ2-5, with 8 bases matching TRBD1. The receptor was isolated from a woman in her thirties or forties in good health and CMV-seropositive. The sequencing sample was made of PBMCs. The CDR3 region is CASSLGQGATAQYF. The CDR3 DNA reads TGTGCCAGCAGTTTAGGACAGGGTGCCACAGCCCAGTACTTC.